Only a few counts were recorded for the clone carrying this T cell receptor (beta chain). Its specificity is not known. These data come from a study of T cell repertoires in cytomegalovirus infection. Study-level findings and limits: CMV-specific HLA-C-restricted TCR beta clonotypes dominated the ex vivo response.

The V end was cut by 3 bases, the J end by 8 bases, with 22 bases between. Germline V gives CDR1 MNHEY, CDR2 SMNVEV (reference sequence). The CDR3 covers 16 residues. TCRdb re-analysed the reads in MiXCR, keeping a single row per CDR3 protein. The sample has about 400,000 distinct CDR3 sequences; 18% are singletons. This clonotype was sampled from a human donor in good health (CMV status not recorded). Some clones in this sample may be carry-over from other donors' samples. The sequenced sample consisted of PBMCs. The V and J genes are TRBV27 and TRBJ2-5; D is possibly TRBD2 (5 bases). The CDR3, as DNA: TGTGCCAGCAGTTTCCCCCCCCAAGGAGGCCTAGGAACCCAGTACTTC. This encodes CASSFPPQGGLGTQYF.